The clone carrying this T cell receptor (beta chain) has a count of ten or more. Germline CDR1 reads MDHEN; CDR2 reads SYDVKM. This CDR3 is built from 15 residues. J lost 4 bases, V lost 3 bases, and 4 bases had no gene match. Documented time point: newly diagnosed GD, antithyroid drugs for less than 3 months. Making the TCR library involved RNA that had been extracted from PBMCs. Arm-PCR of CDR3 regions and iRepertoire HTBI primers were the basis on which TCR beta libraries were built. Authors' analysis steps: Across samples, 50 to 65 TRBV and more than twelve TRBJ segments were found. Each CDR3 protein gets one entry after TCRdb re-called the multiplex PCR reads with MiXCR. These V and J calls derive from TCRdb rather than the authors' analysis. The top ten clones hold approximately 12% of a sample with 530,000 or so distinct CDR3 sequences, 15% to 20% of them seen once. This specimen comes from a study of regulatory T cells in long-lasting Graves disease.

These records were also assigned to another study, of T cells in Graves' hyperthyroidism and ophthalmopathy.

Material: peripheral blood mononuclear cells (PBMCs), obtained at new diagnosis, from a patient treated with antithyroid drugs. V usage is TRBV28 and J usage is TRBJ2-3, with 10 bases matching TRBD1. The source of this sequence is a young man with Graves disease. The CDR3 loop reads CASSLGGQGSDTQYF. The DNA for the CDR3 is TGTGCCAGCAGTTTGGGGGGACAGGGGTCAGATACGCAGTATTTT.